A selection of T cell receptor beta chains follows, all from one sample in a study of blood T cell repertoires in COVID-19. Assay used: immunoSEQ multiplex PCR; TCRdb lists only in-frame clones, some missing. The repertoire consists of 95,000 to 110,000 clones, with more than 70% occurring once and the leading ten covering approximately 4.9%. Sequencing was carried out using peripheral blood. The receptors stem from a man aged 35-49 years with active or convalescent COVID-19. Both conserved end residues are part of each CDR3. The D gene is left open where the match is weak. Clone size appears in some rows only: once, few, many, or a class for an expanded clone.

TGTGCAAGTCGCTGTAAGGGGGCGCCTCGAAACACCATATATTTT,CASRCKGAPRNTIYF,TRBJ1-3,NA,NA,TRBV12-2
TGTGCCAGTAGTATGCCCGGACAGGGAAGCTATGGCTACACCTTC,CASSMPGQGSYGYTF,TRBJ1-2,TRBD1,NA,TRBV19
TGTGCCAGCATCCTGACAGGGGCCGGGGAGCTGTTTTTT,CASILTGAGELFF,TRBJ2-2,TRBD1,NA,TRBV28
TGTGCCAGCAGCTTAGTAAGGGGAGGGTCTGAAGCTTTCTTT,CASSLVRGGSEAFF,TRBJ1-1,NA,once,TRBV11-2
TGCAGCGTTGCTGCTAGCGGGACGAATGAGCAGTTCTTC,CSVAASGTNEQFF,TRBJ2-1,TRBD2,NA,TRBV29-1
TGTGCCTGGAGCCCCCCCGGGGGGAACTATGGCTACACCTTC,CAWSPPGGNYGYTF,TRBJ1-2,NA,NA,TRBV30
TGTGCCAGCTCACCACCGGGAGGGATACCCCACGAGCAGTACTTC,CASSPPGGIPHEQYF,TRBJ2-7,TRBD2,once,TRBV18
TGTGCCAGCAGTGAGCGGAGGCAGACCAATGAAAAACTGTTTTTT,CASSERRQTNEKLFF,TRBJ1-4,NA,NA,TRBV25-1
TGTGCCAGTACCCTACAGGGGGCAGAAGATACGCAGTATTTT,CASTLQGAEDTQYF,TRBJ2-3,TRBD1,NA,TRBV19
TGTGCCAGCAGCCAGCAGCTCAGGGACTATGGCTACACCTTC,CASSQQLRDYGYTF,TRBJ1-2,NA,NA,TRBV14
TGTGCCAGCAGCCATCGAGAGGACACTGAAGCTTTCTTT,CASSHREDTEAFF,TRBJ1-1,NA,NA,TRBV14
TGTGCCACCAGTGATTTAGGGTGGGGAGCCCAGCATTTT,CATSDLGWGAQHF,TRBJ1-5,NA,NA,TRBV24-1
TGTGCCAGCAGCCCAAACCAACGGGACAGTAATGGCAATCAGCCCCAGCATTTT,CASSPNQRDSNGNQPQHF,TRBJ1-5,TRBD1,many,TRBV28
TGTGCCAGCAGTTTCGGGGTGGGCTACGAGCAGTACTTC,CASSFGVGYEQYF,TRBJ2-7,NA,NA,TRBV28
TGTGCCAGCAGCTTTGGGGGGGCAGGGAACTACGAGCAGTACTTC,CASSFGGAGNYEQYF,TRBJ2-7,NA,NA,TRBV7-8
TGTGCCTGGAGACAGGGCTCGGCTGAAAAACTGTTTTTT,CAWRQGSAEKLFF,TRBJ1-4,NA,NA,TRBV30
TGTGCCAGCAGCTTCCCGGGACAGGGGGGACCCAATGAAAAACTGTTTTTT,CASSFPGQGGPNEKLFF,TRBJ1-4,TRBD1,once,TRBV7-9
TGTGCCAGCAGTGAACAGGGCTATGGCTACACCTTC,CASSEQGYGYTF,TRBJ1-2,NA,NA,TRBV6-1
TGTGCCAGCAGTCCCCCTGGCTTTAATGAAAAACTGTTTTTT,CASSPPGFNEKLFF,TRBJ1-4,NA,NA,TRBV28
TGCAGCGTTGAAGAGGGGCAGAACACTGAAGCTTTCTTT,CSVEEGQNTEAFF,TRBJ1-1,NA,NA,TRBV29-1
TGTGCCAGCAGCTTGCTGGGACAGCCTCATAACTATGGCTACACCTTC,CASSLLGQPHNYGYTF,TRBJ1-2,TRBD1,NA,TRBV5-4
TGTGCCAGTAAGCTCTACACAACTAGCTCCTACAATGAGCAGTTCTTC,CASKLYTTSSYNEQFF,TRBJ2-1,NA,NA,TRBV19
TGTGCCATCAGTGCTCCGGGACAGAACCAAGAGACCCAGTACTTC,CAISAPGQNQETQYF,TRBJ2-5,TRBD1,NA,TRBV10-3
TGTGTCAGAAGCTTAGTGAGGCAGGGGTTGGCCAAAAACATTCAGTACTTC,CVRSLVRQGLAKNIQYF,TRBJ2-4,NA,NA,TRBV7-5
TGTGCCAGCAGCATGGGACTAGCGGGAACGGAGACCCAGTACTTC,CASSMGLAGTETQYF,TRBJ2-5,TRBD2,NA,TRBV7-3
TGTGCCAGCAGCTTAGTGGCAGGGGTTGACACCGGGGAGCTGTTTTTT,CASSLVAGVDTGELFF,TRBJ2-2,NA,NA,TRBV7-3
TGCGCCAGCAGCCCCGCGGGATCCTATAATTCACCCCTCCACTTT,CASSPAGSYNSPLHF,TRBJ1-6,NA,NA,TRBV4-1
TGTGCCAGTAAGAGAGGTCCTGGGACAGGGGGAGATACGCAGTATTTT,CASKRGPGTGGDTQYF,TRBJ2-3,TRBD1,NA,TRBV19
TGTGCCAGCAGCGTAGGAGCGAACACTGAAGCTTTCTTT,CASSVGANTEAFF,TRBJ1-1,NA,NA,TRBV9
TGTGCCAGCAGTTTAGGGGAGACCTACGAGCAGTACTTC,CASSLGETYEQYF,TRBJ2-7,NA,NA,TRBV27
TGTGCCAGCTCACCACCGACAGGGGGGGTTTCTGGGGCCAACGTCCTGACTTTC,CASSPPTGGVSGANVLTF,TRBJ2-6,TRBD1,once,TRBV18
TGTGCCAGCTCTAGAGTCATCTACAATGAGCAGTTCTTC,CASSRVIYNEQFF,TRBJ2-1,NA,NA,TRBV13